The text below deals with one TCR beta chain. Based on frequency, this clonotype is considered medium-sized (0.01 to 0.1%); no count was recorded. What this receptor recognizes is not known. Density gradient separation was used to isolate peripheral blood mononuclear cells from healthy donor buffy coats. In the study, total CD8+ T cells were enriched by negative magnetic separation with EasySep or MojoSort CD8+ T cell isolation kits. An RNeasy Mini Kit was used to extract total RNA from duplicate vials of under 190,000 sorted CD8+ T cells per subset. PBMCs were used either fresh or after being cryopreserved in fetal bovine serum containing about 11% DMSO. Fluorescence-activated cell sorting on a FACSAria III was used to sort CD8+ T cell subsets to purity. These data belong to a study of human CD8 memory T cell subsets (dated by TCRdb to the early 2020s). Context from the whole study: TCRbeta repertoires of stem-like (TSTEM), progenitor exhausted-like (TPEX) and effector memory CD8+ T cell subsets were compared to assess their clonal relationships. Six donors each provided TSTEM, TPEX and effector memory subsets, and TCRbeta repertoires were obtained from all six. What the research found in general, with its limitations: TSTEM and TPEX subsets showed similarly high normalized Shannon-Wiener diversity, whereas effector memory subsets were comparatively less diverse. Based on Chao1 estimates, TSTEM subsets appeared to have greater repertoire diversity than TPEX subsets, which could potentially reflect a broader range of specificities. Although both stem-like subsets shared clonotypes with effector memory cells, the overlap between TSTEM and TPEX repertoires was minimal, suggesting distinct antigen spectra for the TSTEM and TPEX subsets. Only TCRbeta chains were sequenced, and repertoire comparisons rested on 6 or 7 donors tested with paired t-tests and Bonferroni correction.

A Human TCR Profiling Kit was used to prepare UMI-labeled 5' RACE TCRbeta libraries. Every TCRbeta library was prepared in parallel, with the same number of PCR cycles used for all of the libraries. The study's processing was this. The number of functional CDR3beta clonotypes in each TCRbeta library ranged from about 2,700 to 18,000. MIGEC 1.2.9 was used for UMI extraction and consensus assembly, with a minimum of three reads required per UMI. MiXCR 3.0.3 was used to extract the in-frame CDR3beta repertoires. Diversity metrics were computed in VDJtools 1.2.1 after downsampling each sample to 42,000 randomly selected UMIs. For the top 3,000 clones of each sample pair, the repertoire overlap metrics D, R and F2 were calculated in VDJtools. With the reads reprocessed by TCRdb, a single entry stands for each CDR3 protein sequence and no DNA is reported. The V and J calls and clone size come from TCRdb's table, not from the authors' own analysis. This sample's table carries over 7,000 distinct CDR3 sequences. Together, the top ten hold roughly 20% of the sample.

The source material was CD8+ T cells from PBMCs. The sequence was obtained from a human donor in good health.

The CDR3 has the sequence CASRTSGNEQFF. The chain links TRBV12-3 or TRBV12-4 with TRBJ2-1; TCRdb's D call of TRBD2 is untestable without DNA. The CDR3 measures 12 amino acids from cysteine to phenylalanine. No coding sequence is recorded.